This T cell receptor (beta chain) comes out of a study of T cell responses to AZD1222 COVID-19 vaccine. Study conclusions and caveats: Reports say nearly half of spike-specific TCRs go after unmutated variant regions.

V lost 5 bases to trimming and J lost 11 bases, with 12 bases between them. CDR3 length: 11 amino acids. To note about this clone: Its antigen is unknown.

Here immunoSEQ multiplex PCR was the method, and the copy in TCRdb shows in-frame clones only, minus some. This sample has 160,000 or so clones, with 90% found just once. The chain is built from TRBV12-3 or TRBV12-4 and TRBJ1-1, with a weak D call TRBD1 (5 bases). The TCR comes from an adult who received the AZD1222 COVID-19 vaccine. The specimen comprised peripheral blood, sampled 28 days after the second AZD1222 dose. This CDR3 is CASSPQRGAFF. In DNA, the CDR3 is TGTGCCAGCAGTCCTCAGCGGGGGGCTTTCTTT.